Here is one T cell receptor beta chain with its context. RNA transcripts served as the template for amplifying TCR beta CDR3 regions. HTBI primers were the set used in a first-round RT-PCR of the TCR CDR3. TCRdb recomputed calls from the multiplex PCR reads with MiXCR, one row per CDR3 protein. This table has 250,000 to 400,000 distinct CDR3 sequences, roughly an eighth appearing once. The source of the sample is a study of T cells in Graves' hyperthyroidism and ophthalmopathy. Looking at the study overall: Peripheral blood specimens were obtained at initial diagnosis, prior to any treatment.

The CDR3 length is 17 residues. Trimming at V came to 5 bases and at J to 2 bases, leaving 8 bases not matched to a gene. CDR1 and CDR2 (germline): MDHEN, SYDVKM. Sequencing was carried out using blood. This sequence joins TRBV28 and TRBJ2-4; 11 bases are shared with TRBD2. This clonotype originated in a woman aged 40 to 49 with Graves' ophthalmopathy. As DNA, the CDR3 is TGTGCCAGCAGTCCCTCCGGGACTAGCGGATCCAAAAACATTCAGTACTTC. This encodes CASSPSGTSGSKNIQYF.